This T cell receptor beta chain appears in the sequencing data of a study of T cell repertoires in aging, cancer and after chemotherapy. At the level of the study: Donor ages fell into six groups from 30 or younger up to 70 or older. The whole study produced a dataset of several million TCR reads. Study-wide points: The repertoire data cannot show anything about immunological memory following chemotherapy. Median generation probability rose over the chemotherapy interval in each cancer cohort, suggesting rebound thymic output.

Multiplex touch-down PCR with TRB-A/B primers amplified rearranged V-D-J TRB sequences. Using its own MiXCR run on the multiplex PCR reads, TCRdb lists one record per CDR3 protein. The profile shows about 13,000 distinct CDR3 sequences, around 23% of them singletons. TCR beta rearrangements were amplified from peripheral blood genomic DNA. This clonotype was seen more than once but under ten times. What it binds is not known. Material for sequencing was blood. This TCR was sampled from a human donor in good health.

Written as DNA, the CDR3 is TGCAGTGCTAGCGATGCGGGGGGGCCTAGGGGCACAGATACGCAGTATTTT. This codes for CSASDAGGPRGTDTQYF. The genes are TRBV20-1 and TRBJ2-3; TRBD2 aligns across 9 bases. V was pared by 3 bases and J by 1 base, with 11 bases of the junction left unmatched. The CDR3 length is 17 residues. The germline CDR1 and CDR2 sequences are DFQATT and SNEGSKA (reference sequence).